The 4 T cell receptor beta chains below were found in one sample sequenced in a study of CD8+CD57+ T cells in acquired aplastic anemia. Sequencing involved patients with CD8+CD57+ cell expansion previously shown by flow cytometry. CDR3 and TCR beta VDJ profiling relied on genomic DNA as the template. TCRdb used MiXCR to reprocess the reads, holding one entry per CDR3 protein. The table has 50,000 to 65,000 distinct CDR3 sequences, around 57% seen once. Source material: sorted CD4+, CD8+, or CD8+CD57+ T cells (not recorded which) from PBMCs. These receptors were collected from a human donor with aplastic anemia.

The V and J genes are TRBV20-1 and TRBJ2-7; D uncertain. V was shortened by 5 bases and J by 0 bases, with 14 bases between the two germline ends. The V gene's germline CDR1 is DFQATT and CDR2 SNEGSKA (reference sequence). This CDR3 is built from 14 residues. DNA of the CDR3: TGCAGTGCTCCACCCAGCCCATACTCCTACGAGCAGTACTTC. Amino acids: CSAPPSPYSYEQYF.

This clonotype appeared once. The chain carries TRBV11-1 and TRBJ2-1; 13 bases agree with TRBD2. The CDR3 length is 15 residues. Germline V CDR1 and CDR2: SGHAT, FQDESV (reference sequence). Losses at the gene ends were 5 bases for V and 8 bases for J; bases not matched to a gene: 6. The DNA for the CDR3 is TGTGCCAGCAGCCCCCGACTAGCGGGAGGATATGAGCAGTTCTTC. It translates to CASSPRLAGGYEQFF.

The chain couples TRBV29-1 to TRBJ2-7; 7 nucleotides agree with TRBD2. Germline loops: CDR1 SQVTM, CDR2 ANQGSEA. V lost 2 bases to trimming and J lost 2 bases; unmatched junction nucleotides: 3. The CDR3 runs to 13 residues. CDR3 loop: CSVETGGPYEQYF. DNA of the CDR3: TGCAGCGTTGAAACGGGGGGACCCTACGAGCAGTACTTC.

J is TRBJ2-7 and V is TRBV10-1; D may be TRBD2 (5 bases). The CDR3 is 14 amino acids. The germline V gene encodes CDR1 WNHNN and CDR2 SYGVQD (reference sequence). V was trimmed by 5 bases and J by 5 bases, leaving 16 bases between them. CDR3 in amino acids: CASSPSRTGDEQYF. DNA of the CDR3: TGCGCCAGCAGTCCATCACGGACCGGGGACGAGCAGTACTTC.